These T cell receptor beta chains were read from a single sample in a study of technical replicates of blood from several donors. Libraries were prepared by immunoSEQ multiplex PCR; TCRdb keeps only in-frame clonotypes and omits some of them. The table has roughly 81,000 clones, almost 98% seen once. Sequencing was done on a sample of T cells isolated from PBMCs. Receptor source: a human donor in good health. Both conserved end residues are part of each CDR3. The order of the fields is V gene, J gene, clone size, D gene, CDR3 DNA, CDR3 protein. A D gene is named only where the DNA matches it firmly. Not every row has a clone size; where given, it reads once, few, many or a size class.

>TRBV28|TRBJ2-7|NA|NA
TGTGCCAGCAGTGACCAGGGGGCTAAACTCGGCGGGAGAGGCGAGCAGTACTTC
CASSDQGAKLGGRGEQYF
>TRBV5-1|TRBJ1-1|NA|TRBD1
TGCGCCAGCAGCTTTAAAGGGACAGGGGCTATGAACACTGAAGCTTTCTTT
CASSFKGTGAMNTEAFF
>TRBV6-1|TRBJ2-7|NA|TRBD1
TGTGCCAGCAGTGAAAAAGGACAGGGATGGCGCGAGCAGTACTTC
CASSEKGQGWREQYF
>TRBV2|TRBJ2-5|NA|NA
TGTGCCAGAAACACCCAAGAGACCCAGTACTTC
CARNTQETQYF
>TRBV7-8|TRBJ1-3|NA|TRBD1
TGTGCCAGCAGCTCAGACCTACTGGACAGGGGCCAGAAGAGGGATTTT
CASSSDLLDRGQKRDF
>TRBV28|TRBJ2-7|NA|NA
TGTGCCAGCAGTTTATACGACTTCACAGGCTCCTACGAGCAGTACTTC
CASSLYDFTGSYEQYF
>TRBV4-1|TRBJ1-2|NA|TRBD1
TGCGCCAGCAGCCAAGACGGGGGGGACAGGGTGGGGGATGGCTACACCTTC
CASSQDGGDRVGDGYTF
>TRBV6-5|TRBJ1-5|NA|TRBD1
TGTGCCAGCAGTTACTCCGGGACAGGGGGCTTTCAGCCCCAGCATTTT
CASSYSGTGGFQPQHF
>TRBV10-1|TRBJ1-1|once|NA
TGCGCCAGCAGTGAAAATACAGGGTACACTGAAGCTTTCTTT
CASSENTGYTEAFF
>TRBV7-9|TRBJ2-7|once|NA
TGTGCCAGCAGCTTAATATTGGGTAGCGGTGCCGAGCAGTACTTC
CASSLILGSGAEQYF
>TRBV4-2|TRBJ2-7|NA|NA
TGTGCCAGCAGATCGATCGACCCAGGGAACTACGAGCAGTACTTC
CASRSIDPGNYEQYF
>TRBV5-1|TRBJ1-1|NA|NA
TGCGCCAGCAGCTTGACAGATTTGAACACTGAAGCTTTCTTT
CASSLTDLNTEAFF
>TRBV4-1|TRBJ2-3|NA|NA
TGCGCCAGCAGCCAACGCGTGAGCCGGACAGATACGCAGTATTTT
CASSQRVSRTDTQYF
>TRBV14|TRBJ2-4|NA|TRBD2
TGTGCCAGCAGCTCGCGACTAGCGGGAGTAGGCACCGGTAACATTCAGTACTTC
CASSSRLAGVGTGNIQYF
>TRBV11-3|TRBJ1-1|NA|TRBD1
TGTGCCAGTCAACACCGGGACAGGGGCACTGAAGCTTTCTTT
CASQHRDRGTEAFF
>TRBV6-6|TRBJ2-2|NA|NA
TGTGCCAGCAGTTACTCAGGGGAGAACACCGGGGAGCTGTTTTTT
CASSYSGENTGELFF
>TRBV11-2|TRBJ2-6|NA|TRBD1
TGTGCCAGCAGCACACCGCGGACAGGGGGGTACTCTGGGGCCAACGTCCTGACTTTC
CASSTPRTGGYSGANVLTF
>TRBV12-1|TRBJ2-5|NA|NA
NA
CASSFGAGTSGRLLQETQYF
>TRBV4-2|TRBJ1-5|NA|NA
TGTGCCAGCAGCCAAGATGGACAACCCGGACGCCAGCCCCAGCATTTT
CASSQDGQPGRQPQHF
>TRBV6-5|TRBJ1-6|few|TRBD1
TGTGCCAGCAGTTCCGGGACAGGGGTACCCCTCCACTTT
CASSSGTGVPLHF
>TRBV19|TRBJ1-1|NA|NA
TGTGCCAGTAGTAACCAGGCCACCCTTGAAGCTTTCTTT
CASSNQATLEAFF
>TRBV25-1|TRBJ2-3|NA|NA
TGTGCCAGCGGACAAGGGGGGGCAGATACGCAGTATTTT
CASGQGGADTQYF
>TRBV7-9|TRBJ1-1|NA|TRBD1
TGTGCCAGCAGCCAAATTAGACAGGGGGTCTGGAACACTGAAGCTTTCTTT
CASSQIRQGVWNTEAFF
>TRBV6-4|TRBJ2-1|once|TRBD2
TGTGCCAGCAGTGAACTAGCGGGCTCCTACAATGAGCAGTTCTTC
CASSELAGSYNEQFF
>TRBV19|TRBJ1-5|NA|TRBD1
TGTGCCAGTAGGCAATGGGGCACAGGGGACGGTCAGCCCCAGCATTTT
CASRQWGTGDGQPQHF
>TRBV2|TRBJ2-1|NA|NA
TGTGCCAGCTGTTCTATAGGCGGGGCGGAGGAGCAGTTCTTC
CASCSIGGAEEQFF
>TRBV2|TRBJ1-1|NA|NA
TGTGCCACTCCTGCCGGGTCGAATACGAACACTGAAGCTTTCTTT
CATPAGSNTNTEAFF
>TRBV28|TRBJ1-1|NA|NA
TGTGCCAGCAGTGGCGCGGGGTCGGTTATGAACACTGAAGCTTTCTTT
CASSGAGSVMNTEAFF
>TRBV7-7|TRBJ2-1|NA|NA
TGTGCCAGCAGCTCCCCGCCCGGTGAGCAGTTCTTC
CASSSPPGEQFF
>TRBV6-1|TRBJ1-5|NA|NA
TGTGCCAGCAGCGACGGACAATCCCAGCATTTT
CASSDGQSQHF
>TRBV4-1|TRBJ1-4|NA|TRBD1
TGCGCCAGCAGCCCATTCGACAGGGAAAAAGAAAAACTGTTTTTT
CASSPFDREKEKLFF
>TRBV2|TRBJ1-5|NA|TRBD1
TGTGCCAGCATGCGGGGTTCCGGACAGGGTTCCCAGCATTTT
CASMRGSGQGSQHF
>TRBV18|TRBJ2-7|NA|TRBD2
TGTGCCAGCTCACCACCGGGGGGGTACGAGCAGTACTTC
CASSPPGGYEQYF
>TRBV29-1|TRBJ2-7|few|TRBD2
TGCAGCGTGTCTGGACTAGCGGGAGGATACGAGCAGTACTTC
CSVSGLAGGYEQYF
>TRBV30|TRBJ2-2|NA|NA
TGTGCCTGGACTAACAGGGGGGGGACCGGGGAGCTGTTTTTT
CAWTNRGGTGELFF
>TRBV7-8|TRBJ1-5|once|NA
TGTGCCAGCAGCTCACGCCTGGGGGGGGCAGGGTATCAGCCCCAGCATTTT
CASSSRLGGAGYQPQHF
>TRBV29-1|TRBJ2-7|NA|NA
TGCAGCGTGACTCCGGGAAGAAGGTACGAGCAGTACTTC
CSVTPGRRYEQYF
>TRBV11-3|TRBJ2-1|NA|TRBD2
TGTGCCAGCAGCCAAAACCCCAGCGGGAGAAGGTTCTTC
CASSQNPSGRRFF